This T cell receptor beta chain comes out of a study of blood T cells in healthy people across ages. Overall study context: Template switching captured about one barcoded beta molecule per two T cells. Study-level results: Strong correlation existed between TCR beta diversity and naive T cell percentage. Greater diversity and more naive CD4+ cells were seen in long-lived donors than in aged donors.

Per germline, CDR1 MNHEY and CDR2 SMNVEV (reference sequence). The CDR3 loop spans 12 amino acids. Trimming removed 4 bases at V and 6 bases at J, with 7 bases between. With regard to this clonotype: The antigen is undetermined.

Next came a second PCR, run for about 6 to 12 cycles, which used a sample-barcoded 5' primer along with a J-beta primer mix. A template-switch adaptor containing 12 random nucleotides labeled each cDNA molecule. TCRdb processed the 5' RACE reads anew with MiXCR; each CDR3 protein has one entry. The data show approximately 820,000 distinct CDR3 sequences, 40% to 50% seen once. This TCR came from a man between 60 and 75 years old in good health. The chain has TRBV27 and TRBJ2-1; D call uncertain. Sequenced material: blood. As DNA, the CDR3 is TGTGCCAGCAGTTCCGTCCTCAATGAGCAGTTCTTC. Protein product: CASSSVLNEQFF.